What follows are 13 T cell receptor beta chains derived from one specimen sequenced in a study of T cell changes during pregnancy in multiple sclerosis. Assay: immunoSEQ multiplex PCR; the TCRdb copy retains only in-frame clones and omits some. The sample has 25,000 to 35,000 clones; around nine tenths are singletons. Material: CD4+ T cells from peripheral blood mononuclear cells, obtained in the second trimester of pregnancy. These receptors were taken from a female donor in good health, enrolled as a control in a pregnancy study.

The gene calls are TRBV30 and TRBJ1-2; D possibly corresponds to TRBD1 (5 bases). CDR3 length: 12 amino acids. Between the trimmed V and J ends, which lost 2 bases and 8 bases, there was a span of 12 bases. CDR1 GTSNPN and CDR2 SVGIG come from the germline V gene (reference sequence). The CDR3 DNA follows: TGTGCCTGGAGTCCCCAGGGTTACGGCTACACCTTC. It encodes CAWSPQGYGYTF.

This clone is classed as medium-sized (0.01 to 0.1%). The chain uses TRBV14 and TRBJ2-1; maybe TRBD2 (6 bases). Germline-derived CDR1 and CDR2 are SGHDN and FVKESK. With 0 bases removed from V and 5 bases from J, the gap between germline ends came to 14 bases. The CDR3 totals 16 residues. CDR3 in DNA: TGTGCCAGCAGCCAAGATGGAGGGCTTGCCAACAATGAGCAGTTCTTC. Translation: CASSQDGGLANNEQFF. Filled out from reference TRBV14 and TRBJ2-1, the complete variable domain reads EAGVTQFPSHSVIEKGQTVTLRCDPISGHDNLYWYRRVMGKEIKFLLHFVKESKQDESGMPNNRFLAERTGGTYSTLKVQPAELEDSGVYFCASSQDGGLANNEQFFGPGTRLTVL.

This sequence joins TRBV7-6 and TRBJ2-1, with 8 positions matching TRBD2. This CDR3 is built from 15 residues. J lost 7 bases, V lost 5 bases, and 10 bases had no gene match. Per germline, CDR1 SGHVS and CDR2 FNYEAQ. The CDR3 loop reads CASSSRGTSPNEQFF. CDR3 DNA sequence: TGTGCCAGCAGCAGCAGAGGGACTAGTCCGAATGAGCAGTTCTTC.

The rearrangement links TRBV7-9 to TRBJ2-5; D gene unclear. Germline values: CDR1 SEHNR, CDR2 FQNEAQ (reference sequence). Trimming cost V 4 bases and J 5 bases, with 8 bases left between them. The CDR3 covers 12 residues. As DNA, the CDR3 is TGTGCCAGCAGCTACGTTCGGGAGACCCAGTACTTC. Translating gives CASSYVRETQYF.

The chain combines TRBV15 with TRBJ2-1; 11 nucleotides align to TRBD2. Per germline, CDR1 LNHNV and CDR2 YYDKDF (reference sequence). V lost 2 bases, J lost 10 bases, and 4 bases stayed unmatched. This CDR3 has 14 amino acids. Here the CDR3 DNA reads TGTGCCACCAGCAGATTTAGCGGGGGGGACGAGCAGTTCTTC. Its protein product is CATSRFSGGDEQFF.

This chain joins TRBV29-1 and TRBJ2-5; TRBD2 might be the D (5 bases). Between the trimmed V and J ends, which lost 4 bases and 2 bases, there was a span of 8 bases. This CDR3 is 12 amino acids long. Germline V gene lookup returns CDR1 SQVTM and CDR2 ANQGSEA. CDR3 protein: CSVGTGQETQYF. CDR3 in DNA: TGCAGCGTTGGTACGGGGCAAGAGACCCAGTACTTC.

The chain uses TRBV29-1 and TRBJ2-7, with TRBD1 matching 7 bases. The CDR3 extends over 14 amino acids. V gave up 6 bases and J gave up 6 bases; unmatched junction bases: 14. The germline gives CDR1 SQVTM, CDR2 ANQGSEA. The CDR3 loop is CSVDPGQSTSEQYF. The CDR3 nucleotides are TGCAGCGTCGACCCGGGACAGTCTACCTCCGAGCAGTACTTC.

The rearrangement uses TRBV15 and TRBJ2-1; the match to TRBD2 covers 8 bases. Germline V gene sequence: CDR1 LNHNV, CDR2 YYDKDF (reference sequence). The CDR3 is made up of 15 amino acids. Unmatched junction bases numbered 8, after V lost 8 bases and J lost 2 bases. The CDR3 sequence: CATSRTSLAYNEQFF. DNA of the CDR3: TGTGCCACCTCTCGGACTAGCCTGGCCTACAATGAGCAGTTCTTC.

The chain recombines TRBV15 with TRBJ1-2; tentative D call: TRBD1 (6 bases). Germline CDR1 and CDR2: LNHNV and YYDKDF (reference sequence). V was pared by 0 bases and J by 8 bases, with 13 bases between. CDR3 length: 14 residues. The chain's CDR3 is CATSREGGGYGYTF. CDR3 sequence (DNA): TGTGCCACCAGCAGAGAAGGCGGGGGCTACGGCTACACCTTC.

This clone was found once. The gene calls are TRBV18 and TRBJ2-7; a possible D gene is TRBD1 (6 bases). Germline CDR1 is KGHSH and CDR2 is LQKENI. There are 14 residues in the CDR3. The V end was cut by 5 bases, the J end by 3 bases, with 14 bases between. CDR3 in amino acids: CASSRPEGGYEQYF. The CDR3 region has the DNA TGTGCCAGCTCAAGACCCGAAGGGGGCTACGAGCAGTACTTC.

This chain uses TRBV29-1 with TRBJ2-1, with 14 bases that match TRBD2. This CDR3 is built from 18 residues. Germline values: CDR1 SQVTM, CDR2 ANQGSEA. After removal of 7 bases from V and 0 bases from J, the junction contained 11 bases not matched to a gene. This CDR3 reads CSAAGTSGSTGSYNEQFF. In DNA form, the CDR3 reads TGCAGCGCCGCCGGGACTAGCGGGAGTACAGGCTCCTACAATGAGCAGTTCTTC.

The chain has TRBV7-9 and TRBJ1-1, with 10 bases fitting TRBD1. Per germline, CDR1 SEHNR and CDR2 FQNEAQ (reference sequence). Unmatched junction bases numbered 14, after V lost 6 bases and J lost 7 bases. The CDR3 is 16 residues long. The CDR3 loop reads CASSRGQGSEKIEAFF. In DNA, the CDR3 is TGTGCCAGCAGTAGGGGACAGGGGTCGGAAAAGATTGAAGCTTTCTTT.

V usage is TRBV30 and J usage is TRBJ2-1; maybe TRBD1 (6 bases). In germline, CDR1 is GTSNPN, CDR2 SVGIG (reference sequence). The CDR3 is 12 amino acids. V lost 3 bases, J lost 13 bases, and 16 bases lay in between. This CDR3 reads CAWRQGKIGQFF. DNA for the CDR3: TGTGCCTGGAGACAGGGCAAAATTGGTCAGTTCTTC.